This T cell receptor beta chain came from a study of blood T cell repertoires in COVID-19. Study-wide context: Sites in the United States, Italy and Spain provided acute and convalescent COVID-19 samples. PBMCs, B-cell-depleted T cells, or T cells were the source of the cDNA or gDNA that made up the material.

Only in-frame clones appear in the TCRdb table, and some are missing; sequencing was by immunoSEQ multiplex PCR. This sample has roughly 200,000 clones; about 86% occur once, and the top ten carry approximately 4.7%. The sequencing sample was made of peripheral blood. This clonotype was obtained from a man over 45 with active or convalescent COVID-19.

CDR3 amino acids: CASSLQGRDRGTDTQYF. As DNA, the CDR3 is TGTGCCAGCAGCTTGCAGGGACGGGACAGGGGCACAGATACGCAGTATTTT. V gene TRBV5-4 combines with J gene TRBJ2-3; 9 positions agree with TRBD1. Per germline, CDR1 SGHNT and CDR2 YYREEE (reference sequence). Losses at the gene ends were 1 base for V and 1 base for J; bases not matched to a gene: 7. The CDR3 totals 17 residues.